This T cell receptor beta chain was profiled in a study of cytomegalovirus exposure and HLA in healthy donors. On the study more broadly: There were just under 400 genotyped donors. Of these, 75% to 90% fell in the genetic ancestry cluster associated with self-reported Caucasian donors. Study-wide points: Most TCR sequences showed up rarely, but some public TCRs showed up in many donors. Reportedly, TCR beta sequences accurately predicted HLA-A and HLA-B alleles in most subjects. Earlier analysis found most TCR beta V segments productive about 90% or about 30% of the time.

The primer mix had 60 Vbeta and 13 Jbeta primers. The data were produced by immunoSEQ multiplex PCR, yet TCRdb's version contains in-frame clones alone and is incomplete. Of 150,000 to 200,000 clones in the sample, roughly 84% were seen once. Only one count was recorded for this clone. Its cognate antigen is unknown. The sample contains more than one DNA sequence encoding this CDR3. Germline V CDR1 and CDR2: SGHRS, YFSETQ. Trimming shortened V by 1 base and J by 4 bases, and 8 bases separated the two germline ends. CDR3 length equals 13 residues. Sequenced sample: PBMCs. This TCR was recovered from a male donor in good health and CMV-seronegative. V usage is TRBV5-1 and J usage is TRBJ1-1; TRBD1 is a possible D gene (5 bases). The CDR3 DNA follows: TGCGCCAGCAGCTTGTCGGGGGGCACTGAAGCTTTCTTT. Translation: CASSLSGGTEAFF.